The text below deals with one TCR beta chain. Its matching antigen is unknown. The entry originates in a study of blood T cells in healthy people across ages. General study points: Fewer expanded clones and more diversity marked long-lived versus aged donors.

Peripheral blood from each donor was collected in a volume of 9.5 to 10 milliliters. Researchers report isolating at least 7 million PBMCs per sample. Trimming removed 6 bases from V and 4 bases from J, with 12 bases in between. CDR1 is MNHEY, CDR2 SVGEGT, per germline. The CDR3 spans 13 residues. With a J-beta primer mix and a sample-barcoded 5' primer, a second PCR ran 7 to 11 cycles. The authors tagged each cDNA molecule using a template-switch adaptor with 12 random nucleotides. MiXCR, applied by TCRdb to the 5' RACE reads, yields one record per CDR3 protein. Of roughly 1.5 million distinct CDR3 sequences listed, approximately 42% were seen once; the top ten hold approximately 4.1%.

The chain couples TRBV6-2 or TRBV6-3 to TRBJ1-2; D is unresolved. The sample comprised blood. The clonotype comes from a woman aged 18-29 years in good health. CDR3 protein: CASSTHGLYGYTF. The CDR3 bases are TGTGCCAGCAGCACCCACGGACTCTATGGCTACACCTTC.